This T cell receptor beta chain is from a study of beta chain features in type 1 diabetes. Study-wide points: VDJ junctions in type 1 diabetes patients carried more deletions and fewer insertions. Significant though moderate, a shortening of TCRB CDR3s appeared in all four CD4+ subsets of Type 1 diabetes patients. PCR could preferentially amplify shorter templates, alike in patients and controls.

The table lists this clone with a few counts. The antigen is undetermined. The junction departs from the called germline gene at one end, perhaps through a read error. The germline gives CDR1 SGHKS, CDR2 YYEKEE (reference sequence). The CDR3 length is 14 residues. The sequenced template was cDNA made from the entire isolated RNA. Clones were sequenced by immunoSEQ multiplex PCR, and TCRdb holds only the in-frame ones, with some missing. Of about 320,000 clones in the sample, around 15% were seen once. Sequencing was carried out using central memory CD4+ T cells from blood. The source is a man aged 30 to 39 in good health. The rearrangement uses TRBV5-5 and TRBJ2-5; D might be TRBD1 (6 bases). This CDR3 reads CASSRQKGGPTQYF. CDR3 coding DNA: TGCGCCAGCAGCCGTCAAAAAGGGGGTCCGACCCAGTACTTC.